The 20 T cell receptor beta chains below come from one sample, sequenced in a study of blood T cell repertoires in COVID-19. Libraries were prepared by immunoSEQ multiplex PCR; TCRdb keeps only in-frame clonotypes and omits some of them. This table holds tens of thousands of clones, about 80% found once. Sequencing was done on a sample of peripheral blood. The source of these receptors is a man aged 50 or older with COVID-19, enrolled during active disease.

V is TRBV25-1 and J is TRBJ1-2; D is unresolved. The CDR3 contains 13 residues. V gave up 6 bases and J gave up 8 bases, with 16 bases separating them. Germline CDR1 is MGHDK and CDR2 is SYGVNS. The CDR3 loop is CASSPWAALGYTF. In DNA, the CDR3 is TGTGCCAGCAGCCCTTGGGCCGCTTTGGGCTACACCTTC.

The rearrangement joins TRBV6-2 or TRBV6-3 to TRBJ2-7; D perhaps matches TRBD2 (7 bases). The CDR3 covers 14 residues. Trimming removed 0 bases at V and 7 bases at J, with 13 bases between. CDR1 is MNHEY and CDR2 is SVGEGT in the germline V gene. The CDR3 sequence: CASSYSAGAGEQYF. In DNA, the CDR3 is TGTGCCAGCAGTTACTCGGCGGGGGCGGGGGAGCAGTACTTC.

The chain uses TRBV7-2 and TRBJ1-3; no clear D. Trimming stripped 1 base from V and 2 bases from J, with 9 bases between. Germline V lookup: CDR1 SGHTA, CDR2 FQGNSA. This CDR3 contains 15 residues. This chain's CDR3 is CASSLGAGTGNTIYF. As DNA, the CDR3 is TGTGCCAGCAGCTTAGGGGCGGGGACTGGAAACACCATATATTTT.

The CDR3 spells CASSLGASKNEQFF. The CDR3 DNA is TGTGCCAGCAGCTTAGGAGCGTCGAAGAATGAGCAGTTCTTC. V usage is TRBV7-2 and J usage is TRBJ2-1, with no clear D. The CDR3 loop spans 14 amino acids. The V gene lost 1 base and the J gene lost 7 bases, with 11 bases spanning the gap. Per the germline V gene, CDR1 is SGHTA and CDR2 is FQGNSA.

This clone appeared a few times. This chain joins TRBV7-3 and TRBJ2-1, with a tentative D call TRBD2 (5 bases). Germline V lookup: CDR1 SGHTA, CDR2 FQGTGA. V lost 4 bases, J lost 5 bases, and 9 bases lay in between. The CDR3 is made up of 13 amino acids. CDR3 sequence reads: CASSSPGNNEQFF. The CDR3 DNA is TGTGCCAGCAGCTCCCCGGGGAACAATGAGCAGTTCTTC.

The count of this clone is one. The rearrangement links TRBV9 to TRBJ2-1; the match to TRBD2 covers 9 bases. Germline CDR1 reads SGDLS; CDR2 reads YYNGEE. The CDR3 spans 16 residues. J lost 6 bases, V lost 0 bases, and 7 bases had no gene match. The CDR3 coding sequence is TGTGCCAGCAGCGTAGGCATAGCGGGAGTGACCAATGAGCAGTTCTTC. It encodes CASSVGIAGVTNEQFF. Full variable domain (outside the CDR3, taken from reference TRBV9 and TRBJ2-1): DSGVTQTPKHLITATGQRVTLRCSPRSGDLSVYWYQQSLDQGLQFLIQYYNGEERAKGNILERFSAQQFPDLHSELNLSSLELGDSALYFCASSVGIAGVTNEQFFGPGTRLTVL.

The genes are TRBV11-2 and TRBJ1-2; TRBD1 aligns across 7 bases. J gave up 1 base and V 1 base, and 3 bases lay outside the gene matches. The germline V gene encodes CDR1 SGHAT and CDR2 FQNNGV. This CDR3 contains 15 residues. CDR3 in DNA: TGTGCCAGCAGCTTAGGGACAGGCCTTAACTATGGCTACACCTTC. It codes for CASSLGTGLNYGYTF.

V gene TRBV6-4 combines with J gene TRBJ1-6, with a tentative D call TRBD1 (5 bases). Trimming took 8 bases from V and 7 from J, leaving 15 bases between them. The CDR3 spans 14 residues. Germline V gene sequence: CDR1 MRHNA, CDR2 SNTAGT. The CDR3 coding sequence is TGTGCCAGCTCGGTTAGGGGTCTGAATTCACCCCTCCACTTT. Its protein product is CASSVRGLNSPLHF.

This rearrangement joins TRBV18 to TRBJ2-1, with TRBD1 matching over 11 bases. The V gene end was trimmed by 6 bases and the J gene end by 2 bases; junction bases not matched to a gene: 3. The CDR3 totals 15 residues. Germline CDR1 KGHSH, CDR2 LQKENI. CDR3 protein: CASSRDRGTYNEQFF. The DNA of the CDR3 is TGTGCCAGCTCCCGGGACAGGGGGACCTACAATGAGCAGTTCTTC.

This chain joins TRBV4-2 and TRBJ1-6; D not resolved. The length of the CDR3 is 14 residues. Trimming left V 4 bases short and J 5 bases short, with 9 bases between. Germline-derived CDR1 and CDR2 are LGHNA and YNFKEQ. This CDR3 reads CASSRAADNSPLHF. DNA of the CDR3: TGTGCCAGCAGCCGGGCAGCAGATAATTCACCCCTCCACTTT.

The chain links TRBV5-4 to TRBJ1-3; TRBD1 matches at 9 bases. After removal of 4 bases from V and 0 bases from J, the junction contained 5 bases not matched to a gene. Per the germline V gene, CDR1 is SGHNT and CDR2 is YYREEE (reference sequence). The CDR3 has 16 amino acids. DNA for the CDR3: TGTGCCAGCAGCCCGGGACAGGGAAGCTCTGGAAACACCATATATTTT. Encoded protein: CASSPGQGSSGNTIYF.

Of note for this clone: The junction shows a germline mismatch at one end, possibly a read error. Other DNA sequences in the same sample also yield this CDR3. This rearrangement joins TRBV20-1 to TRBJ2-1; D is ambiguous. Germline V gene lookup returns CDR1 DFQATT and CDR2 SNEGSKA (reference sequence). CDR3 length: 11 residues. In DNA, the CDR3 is TGCAGTGCTAGCTTGGAGTATGAACAGTTCTTC. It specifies CSASLEYEQFF.

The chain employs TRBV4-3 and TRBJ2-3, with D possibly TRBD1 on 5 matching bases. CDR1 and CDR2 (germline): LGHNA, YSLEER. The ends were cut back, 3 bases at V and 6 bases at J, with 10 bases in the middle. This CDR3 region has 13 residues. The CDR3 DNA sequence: TGCGCCAGCAGCCAGGGGCCGCTCGATACGCAGTATTTT. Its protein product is CASSQGPLDTQYF.

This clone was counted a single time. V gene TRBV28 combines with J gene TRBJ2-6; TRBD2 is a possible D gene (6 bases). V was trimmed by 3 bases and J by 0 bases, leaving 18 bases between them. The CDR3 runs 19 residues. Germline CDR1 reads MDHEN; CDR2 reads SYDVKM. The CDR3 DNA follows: TGTGCCAGCAGTTTCCCTCCGGGACTTCTAAACTCTGGGGCCAACGTCCTGACTTTC. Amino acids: CASSFPPGLLNSGANVLTF.

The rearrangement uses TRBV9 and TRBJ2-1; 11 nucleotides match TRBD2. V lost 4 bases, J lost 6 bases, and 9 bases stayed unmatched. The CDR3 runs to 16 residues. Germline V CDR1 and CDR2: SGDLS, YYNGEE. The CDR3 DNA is TGTGCCAGCAGCTCCCAACTAGCGGGAGTGAGCAATGAGCAGTTCTTC. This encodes CASSSQLAGVSNEQFF.

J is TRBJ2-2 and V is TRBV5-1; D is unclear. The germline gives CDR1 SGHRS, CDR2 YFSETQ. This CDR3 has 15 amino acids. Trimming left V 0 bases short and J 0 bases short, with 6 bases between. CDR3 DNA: TGCGCCAGCAGCTTGGGGCATACGAACACCGGGGAGCTGTTTTTT. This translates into CASSLGHTNTGELFF. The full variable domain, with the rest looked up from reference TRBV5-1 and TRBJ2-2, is KAGVTQTPRYLIKTRGQQVTLSCSPISGHRSVSWYQQTPGQGLQFLFEYFSETQRNKGNFPGRFSGRQFSNSRSEMNVSTLELGDSALYLCASSLGHTNTGELFFGEGSRLTVL.

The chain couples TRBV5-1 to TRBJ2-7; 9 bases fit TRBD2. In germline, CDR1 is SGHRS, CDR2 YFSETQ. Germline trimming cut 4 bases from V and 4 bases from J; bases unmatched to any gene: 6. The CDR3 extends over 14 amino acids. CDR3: CASSMTSGLYEQYF. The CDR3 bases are TGCGCCAGCAGCATGACTAGCGGCCTTTACGAGCAGTACTTC.

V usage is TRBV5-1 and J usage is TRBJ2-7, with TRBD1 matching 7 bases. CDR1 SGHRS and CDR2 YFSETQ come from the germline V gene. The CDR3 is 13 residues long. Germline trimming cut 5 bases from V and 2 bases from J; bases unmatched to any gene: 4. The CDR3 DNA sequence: TGCGCCAGCAGTGGGACAGAAACCTACGAGCAGTACTTC. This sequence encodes CASSGTETYEQYF.

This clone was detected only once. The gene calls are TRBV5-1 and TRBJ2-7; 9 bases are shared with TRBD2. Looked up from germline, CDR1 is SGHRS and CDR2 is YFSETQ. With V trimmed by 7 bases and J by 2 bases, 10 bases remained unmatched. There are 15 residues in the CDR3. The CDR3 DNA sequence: TGCGCCAGCGGGGCGGTGGCGGGAGGGACCTACGAGCAGTACTTC. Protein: CASGAVAGGTYEQYF.

CDR3 DNA sequence: TGTGCCAGCAGCGTAGGGCTAGCGGGAGAAGACTACGAGCAGTACTTC. This codes for CASSVGLAGEDYEQYF. This chain joins TRBV9 and TRBJ2-7, with 10 bases matching TRBD2. J lost 3 bases, V lost 0 bases, and 6 bases had no gene match. Per the germline V gene, CDR1 is SGDLS and CDR2 is YYNGEE. The CDR3 has 16 residues.